This T cell receptor (beta chain) was obtained from a study of blood T cell repertoires in COVID-19. Study overall: Samples came from the United States, Italy and Spain, spanning acute and convalescent COVID-19.

Recruited during active infection, patients (from Seattle) were subsequently followed longitudinally. As handled by the study authors: Estimation of nucleated cell counts was performed using reference gene primer amplification. Data came from immunoSEQ multiplex PCR; TCRdb stores just in-frame clones and leaves some out. V, J and clone size were drawn from that table, and D and trimming were deduced from the DNA. The sample carries approximately 460,000 clones, roughly 89% recorded once. J lost 6 bases, V lost 5 bases, and 7 bases had no gene match. CDR3 length: 15 residues. Germline V gives CDR1 SGHVS, CDR2 FQNEAQ.

The chain combines TRBV7-8 with TRBJ2-1, with 10 nucleotides matching TRBD2. The TCR was taken from a man aged 18 to 30 with COVID-19, enrolled during active disease. Sequences were obtained from peripheral blood. The CDR3 bases are TGTGCCAGCAGCGCTATACTAGCGGGAACCAATGAGCAGTTCTTC. This sequence encodes CASSAILAGTNEQFF.